This T cell receptor (beta chain) was profiled in a study of CD8+ T cells in alopecia areata. Study-level results: Clonality in lesional scalp, especially alopecia totalis/universalis, exceeded that of normal scalp. Normal-skin resident alphabeta T cells also appear among scalp sample sequences.

Sorting from PBMCs produced CD4+ and CD8+ T cells. After isolation, RNA underwent reverse transcription to generate cDNA as the sequencing template. The data were produced by immunoSEQ multiplex PCR, yet TCRdb's version contains in-frame clones alone and is incomplete. The profile shows around 210,000 clones, roughly 50% of them singletons. V lost 5 bases, J lost 0 bases, and 12 bases stayed unmatched. The CDR3 totals 18 residues. The germline V gene has CDR1 SGHTA and CDR2 FQGTGA. A remark on this clone: Its antigen is still unknown.

The gene calls are TRBV7-3 and TRBJ2-3, with 9 bases matching TRBD2. Sequenced: CD8+ T cells sorted from blood. This TCR derives from a human donor in good health. The CDR3 coding sequence is TGTGCCAGCAGCAACGGGGCTAGCGGGGACCTAAGCACAGATACGCAGTATTTT. It codes for CASSNGASGDLSTDTQYF.